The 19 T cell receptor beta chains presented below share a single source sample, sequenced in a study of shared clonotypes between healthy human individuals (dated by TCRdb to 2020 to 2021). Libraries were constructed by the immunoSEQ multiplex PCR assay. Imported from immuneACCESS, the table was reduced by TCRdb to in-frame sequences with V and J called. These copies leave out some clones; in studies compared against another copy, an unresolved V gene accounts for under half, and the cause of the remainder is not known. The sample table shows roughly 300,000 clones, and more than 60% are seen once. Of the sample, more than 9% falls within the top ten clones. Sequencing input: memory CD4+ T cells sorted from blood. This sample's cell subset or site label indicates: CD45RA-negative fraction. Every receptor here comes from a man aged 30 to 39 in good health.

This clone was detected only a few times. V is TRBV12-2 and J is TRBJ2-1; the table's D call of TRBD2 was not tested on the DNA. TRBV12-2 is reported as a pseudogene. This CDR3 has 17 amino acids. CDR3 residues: CASRLSLSGTYSNEQFF. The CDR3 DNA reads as TGTGCAAGTCGCTTAAGTCTGAGCGGCACTTATTCCAATGAGCAGTTCTTC.

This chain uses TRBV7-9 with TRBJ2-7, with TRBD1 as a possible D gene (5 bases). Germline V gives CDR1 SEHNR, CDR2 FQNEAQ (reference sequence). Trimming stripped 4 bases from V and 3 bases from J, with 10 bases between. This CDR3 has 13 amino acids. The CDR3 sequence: CASSSERGYEQYF. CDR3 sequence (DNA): TGTGCCAGCAGCTCCGAAAGGGGCTACGAGCAGTACTTC.

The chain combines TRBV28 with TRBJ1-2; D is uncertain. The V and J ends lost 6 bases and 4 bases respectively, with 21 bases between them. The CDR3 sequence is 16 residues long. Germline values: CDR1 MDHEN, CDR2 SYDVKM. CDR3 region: CASSGPMAKVIYGYTF. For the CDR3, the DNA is TGTGCCAGCAGCGGTCCTATGGCAAAGGTCATCTATGGCTACACCTTC.

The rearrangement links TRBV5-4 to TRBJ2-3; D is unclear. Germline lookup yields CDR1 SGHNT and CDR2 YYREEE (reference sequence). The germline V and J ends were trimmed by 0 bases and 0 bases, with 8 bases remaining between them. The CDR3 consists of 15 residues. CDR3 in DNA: TGTGCCAGCAGCTTGGATCGAACTAGCACAGATACGCAGTATTTT. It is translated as CASSLDRTSTDTQYF.

The CDR3 sequence is CASIGSSGNTIYF. In DNA form, the CDR3 reads TGTGCCAGCATCGGGTCCTCTGGAAACACCATATATTTT. The V gene is TRBV25-1, the J gene TRBJ1-3; unclear D gene. The length of the CDR3 is 13 residues. V lost 7 bases and J lost 0, with 7 bases in between. Germline loops: CDR1 MGHDK, CDR2 SYGVNS.

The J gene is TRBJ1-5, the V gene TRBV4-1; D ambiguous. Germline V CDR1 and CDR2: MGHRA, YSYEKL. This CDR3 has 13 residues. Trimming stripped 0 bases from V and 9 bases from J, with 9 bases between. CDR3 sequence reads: CASSQDRERPQHF. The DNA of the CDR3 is TGCGCCAGCAGCCAAGATCGCGAGCGGCCCCAGCATTTT.

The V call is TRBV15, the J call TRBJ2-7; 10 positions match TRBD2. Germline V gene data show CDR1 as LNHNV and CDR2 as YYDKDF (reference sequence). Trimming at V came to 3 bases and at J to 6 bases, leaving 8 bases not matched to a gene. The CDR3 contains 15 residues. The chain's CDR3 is CATSREREGSGEQYF. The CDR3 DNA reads TGTGCCACCAGCAGGGAGCGGGAGGGTAGTGGCGAGCAGTACTTC.

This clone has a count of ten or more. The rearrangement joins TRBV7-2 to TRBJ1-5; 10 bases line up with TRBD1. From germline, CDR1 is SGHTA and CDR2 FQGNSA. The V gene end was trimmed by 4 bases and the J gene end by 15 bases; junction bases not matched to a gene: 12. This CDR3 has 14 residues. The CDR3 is CASSSRDRGSTWHF. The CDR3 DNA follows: TGTGCCAGCAGCTCCCGGGACAGGGGTTCCACATGGCATTTT.

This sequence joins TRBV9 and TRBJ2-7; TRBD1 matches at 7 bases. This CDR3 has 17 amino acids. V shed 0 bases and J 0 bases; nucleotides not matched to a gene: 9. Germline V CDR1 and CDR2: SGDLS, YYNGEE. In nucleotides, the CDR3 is TGTGCCAGCAGCGTAGGCACCGGGACAGCAAGCTCCTACGAGCAGTACTTC. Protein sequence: CASSVGTGTASSYEQYF.

CDR3 in DNA: TGTGCCAGCAGCTTTTCTGGCGGTTCTAGCACAGATACGCAGTATTTT. It encodes CASSFSGGSSTDTQYF. This chain joins TRBV11-2 and TRBJ2-3; D gene uncertain. The germline V gene encodes CDR1 SGHAT and CDR2 FQNNGV. Trimming took 3 bases from V and 0 from J, leaving 13 bases between them. This CDR3 is 16 amino acids long.

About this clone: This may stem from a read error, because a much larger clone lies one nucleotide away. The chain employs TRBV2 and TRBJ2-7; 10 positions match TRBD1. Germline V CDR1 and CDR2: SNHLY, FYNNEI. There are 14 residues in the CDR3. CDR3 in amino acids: CASSPGQGSYEQHF. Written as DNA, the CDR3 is TGTGCCAGCAGTCCGGGACAGGGGTCCTACGAGCAGCACTTC.

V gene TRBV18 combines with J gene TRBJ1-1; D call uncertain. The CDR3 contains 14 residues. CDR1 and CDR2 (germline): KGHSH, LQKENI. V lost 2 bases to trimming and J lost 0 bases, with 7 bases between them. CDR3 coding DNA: TGTGCCAGCTCACCAGGGGTTATGAACACTGAAGCTTTCTTT. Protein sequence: CASSPGVMNTEAFF.

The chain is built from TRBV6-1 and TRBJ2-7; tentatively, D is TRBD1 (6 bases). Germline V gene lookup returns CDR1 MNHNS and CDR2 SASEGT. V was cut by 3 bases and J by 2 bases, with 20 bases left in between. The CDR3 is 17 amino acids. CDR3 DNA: TGTGCCAGCAGTGACCTAATTGAGGGGGTCTACCCCTACGAGCAGTACTTC. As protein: CASSDLIEGVYPYEQYF.

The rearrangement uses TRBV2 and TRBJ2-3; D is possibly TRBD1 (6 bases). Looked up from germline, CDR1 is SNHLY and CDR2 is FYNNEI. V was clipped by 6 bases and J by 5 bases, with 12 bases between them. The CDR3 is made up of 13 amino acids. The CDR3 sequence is CASSNRQEDTQYF. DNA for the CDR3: TGTGCCAGCAGCAATCGACAGGAAGATACGCAGTATTTT.

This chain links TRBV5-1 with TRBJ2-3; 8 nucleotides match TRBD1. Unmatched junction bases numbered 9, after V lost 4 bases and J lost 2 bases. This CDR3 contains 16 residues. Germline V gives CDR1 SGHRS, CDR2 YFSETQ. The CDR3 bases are TGCGCCAGCAGCCATGGTTCAGGGGGCGCCACAGATACGCAGTATTTT. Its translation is CASSHGSGGATDTQYF.

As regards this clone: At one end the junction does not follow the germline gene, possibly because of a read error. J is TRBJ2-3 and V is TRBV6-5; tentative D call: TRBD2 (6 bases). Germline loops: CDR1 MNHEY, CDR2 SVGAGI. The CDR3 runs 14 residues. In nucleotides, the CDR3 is TGTGCAAGCACTAGGGCGGGATTTCCAGATACGCAGTATTTT. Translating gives CASTRAGFPDTQYF.

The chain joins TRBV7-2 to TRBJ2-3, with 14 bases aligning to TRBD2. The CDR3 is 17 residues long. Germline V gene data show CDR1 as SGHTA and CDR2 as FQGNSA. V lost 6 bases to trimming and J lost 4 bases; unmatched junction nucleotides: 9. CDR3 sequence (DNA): TGTGCCAGCAGACCGTGGGGGACTAGCGGGAGAGCAGATACGCAGTATTTT. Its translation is CASRPWGTSGRADTQYF. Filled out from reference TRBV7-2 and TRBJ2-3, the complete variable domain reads GAGVSQSPSNKVTEKGKDVELRCDPISGHTALYWYRQSLGQGLEFLIYFQGNSAPDKSGLPSDRFSAERTGGSVSTLTIQRTQQEDSAVYLCASRPWGTSGRADTQYFGPGTRLTVL.

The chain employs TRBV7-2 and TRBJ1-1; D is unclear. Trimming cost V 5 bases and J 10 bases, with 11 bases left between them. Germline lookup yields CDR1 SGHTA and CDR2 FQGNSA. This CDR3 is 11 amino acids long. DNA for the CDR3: TGTGCCAGCAGCGCCCCCCGGGGAGCTTTCTTT. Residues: CASSAPRGAFF.

Here the CDR3 reads CASRPTGQGNTGELFF. The CDR3 region has the DNA TGTGCCAGCAGGCCCACAGGACAGGGTAACACCGGGGAGCTGTTTTTT. The chain is built from TRBV28 and TRBJ2-2; TRBD1 matches 8 bases. This CDR3 spans 16 amino acids. CDR1 MDHEN and CDR2 SYDVKM come from the germline V gene. The V and J ends lost 6 bases and 2 bases, in that order; junction bases with no gene match: 8.